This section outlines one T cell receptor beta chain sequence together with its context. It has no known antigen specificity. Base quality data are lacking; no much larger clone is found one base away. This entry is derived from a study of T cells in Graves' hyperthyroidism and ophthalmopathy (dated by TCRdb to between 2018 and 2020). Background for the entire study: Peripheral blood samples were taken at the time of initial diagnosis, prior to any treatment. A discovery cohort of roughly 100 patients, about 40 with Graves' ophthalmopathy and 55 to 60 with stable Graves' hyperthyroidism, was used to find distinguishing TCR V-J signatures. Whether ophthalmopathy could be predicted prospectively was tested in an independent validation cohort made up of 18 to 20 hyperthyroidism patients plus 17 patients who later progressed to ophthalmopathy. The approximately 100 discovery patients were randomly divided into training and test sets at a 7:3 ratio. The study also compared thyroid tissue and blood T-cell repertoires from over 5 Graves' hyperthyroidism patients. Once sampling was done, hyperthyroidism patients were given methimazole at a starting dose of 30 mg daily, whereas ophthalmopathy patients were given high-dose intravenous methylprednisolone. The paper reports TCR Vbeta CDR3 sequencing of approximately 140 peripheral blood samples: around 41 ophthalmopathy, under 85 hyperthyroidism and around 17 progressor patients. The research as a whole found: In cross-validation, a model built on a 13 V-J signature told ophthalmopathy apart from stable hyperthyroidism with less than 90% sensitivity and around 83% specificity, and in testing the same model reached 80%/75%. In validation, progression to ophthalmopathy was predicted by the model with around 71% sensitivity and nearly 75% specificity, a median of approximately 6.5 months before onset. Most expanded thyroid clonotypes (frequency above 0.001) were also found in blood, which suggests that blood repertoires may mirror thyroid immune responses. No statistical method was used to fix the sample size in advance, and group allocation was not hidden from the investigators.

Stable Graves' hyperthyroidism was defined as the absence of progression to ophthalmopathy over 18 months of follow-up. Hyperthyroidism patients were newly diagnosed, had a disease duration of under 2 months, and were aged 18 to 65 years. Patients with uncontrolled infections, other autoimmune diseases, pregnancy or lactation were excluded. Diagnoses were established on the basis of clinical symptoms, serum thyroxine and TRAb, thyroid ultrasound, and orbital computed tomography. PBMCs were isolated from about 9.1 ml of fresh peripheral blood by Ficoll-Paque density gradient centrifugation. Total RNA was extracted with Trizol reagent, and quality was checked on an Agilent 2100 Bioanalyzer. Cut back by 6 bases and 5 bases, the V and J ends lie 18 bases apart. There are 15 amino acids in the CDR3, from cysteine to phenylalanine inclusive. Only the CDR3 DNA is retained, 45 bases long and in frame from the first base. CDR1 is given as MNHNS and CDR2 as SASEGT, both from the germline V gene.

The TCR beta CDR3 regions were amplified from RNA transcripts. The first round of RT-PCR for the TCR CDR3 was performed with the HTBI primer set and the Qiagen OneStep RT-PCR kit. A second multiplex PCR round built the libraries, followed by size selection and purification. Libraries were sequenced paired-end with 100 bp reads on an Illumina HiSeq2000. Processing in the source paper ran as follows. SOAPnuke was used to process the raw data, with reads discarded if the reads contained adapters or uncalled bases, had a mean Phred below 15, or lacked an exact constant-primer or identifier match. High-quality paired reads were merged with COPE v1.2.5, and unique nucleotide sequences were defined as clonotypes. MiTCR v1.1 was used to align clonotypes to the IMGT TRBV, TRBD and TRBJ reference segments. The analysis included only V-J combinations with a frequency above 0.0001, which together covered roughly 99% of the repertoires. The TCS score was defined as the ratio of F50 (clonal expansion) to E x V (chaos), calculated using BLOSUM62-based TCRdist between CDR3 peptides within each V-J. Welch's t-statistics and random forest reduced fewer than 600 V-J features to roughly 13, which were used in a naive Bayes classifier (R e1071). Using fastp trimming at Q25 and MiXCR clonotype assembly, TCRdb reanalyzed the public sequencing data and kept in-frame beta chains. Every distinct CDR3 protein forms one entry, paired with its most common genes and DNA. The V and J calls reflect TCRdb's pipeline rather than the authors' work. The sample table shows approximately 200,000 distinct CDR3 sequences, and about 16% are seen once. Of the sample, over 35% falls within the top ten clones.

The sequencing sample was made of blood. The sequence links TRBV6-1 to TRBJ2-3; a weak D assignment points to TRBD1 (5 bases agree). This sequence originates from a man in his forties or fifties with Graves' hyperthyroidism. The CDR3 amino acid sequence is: CASSPQGQGGDTQYF. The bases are TGTGCCAGCAGCCCCCAAGGGCAGGGTGGAGATACGCAGTATTTT.